The rows below give T cell receptor beta chains drawn from one sample of a study of T-cell memory formation after mild COVID-19. TCRdb fed the 5' RACE reads into MiXCR, producing one record per CDR3 protein. Found here are under 300,000 distinct CDR3 sequences, around 17% of them singletons; the top ten hold around 3.7%. Sample: PBMCs or a T cell subset sorted from them (not recorded which). Receptor source: a man aged 18 to 29 who had mild COVID-19 (a few samples of this study predate the infection). Cell type and time point are not known. Both conserved end residues are part of each CDR3. D genes are given only for firm matches. Clone size is not always given. Where it is, it says once, few, many or a class for expanded clones.

>TRBV6-6|TRBJ2-1|.|few
TGTGCCAGCGAGGCAGGCCGCCATAACAATGAGCAGTTCTTC
CASEAGRHNNEQFF
>TRBV29-1|TRBJ2-7|.|.
TGCAGCGTTGAACATGCCTACGAGCAGTACTTC
CSVEHAYEQYF
>TRBV20-1|TRBJ1-2|.|.
TGCAGTCCCCGGGGGACCGAGAACTATGGCTACACCTTC
CSPRGTENYGYTF
>TRBV20-1|TRBJ2-3|TRBD1|few
TGCAGTGCTAGAGGGGACAGGGCAGATACGCAGTATTTT
CSARGDRADTQYF
>TRBV5-1|TRBJ2-3|.|few
TGCGCCAGCAGTGGGCAGGGGTTTGGAGATACGCAGTATTTT
CASSGQGFGDTQYF
>TRBV4-2|TRBJ2-7|.|.
TGTGCCAGCAGCCAAGAGGTCCGCGACGTATGGTACGAGCAGTACTTC
CASSQEVRDVWYEQYF
>TRBV20-1|TRBJ2-7|.|.
TGCAGTGCTAGAGATCGGACAAATTACGAGCAGTACTTC
CSARDRTNYEQYF
>TRBV21-1|TRBJ2-1|.|few
TGTGCCAGCCAGGGGGACAAAAACAATGAGCAGTTCTTC
CASQGDKNNEQFF
>TRBV4-3|TRBJ2-1|.|.
TGCGCCAGCAGCTACTCCGGGACAAATAAATACAATGAGCAGTTCTTC
CASSYSGTNKYNEQFF
>TRBV5-4|TRBJ2-5|TRBD2|few
TGTGCCAGCACTTCGGTAGCGGGGTCCCAAGAGACCCAGTACTTC
CASTSVAGSQETQYF
>TRBV7-2|TRBJ2-1|.|many
TGTGCCAGCAGCTTATCTGGGAATCATGAGCAGTTCTTC
CASSLSGNHEQFF
>TRBV7-8|TRBJ2-7|.|few
TGTGCCAGTGGCGTTAGGTCCGAGCAGTACTTC
CASGVRSEQYF
>TRBV11-3|TRBJ2-3|.|.
TGTGCCAGCAGCTCAAACGGCCGAGGCACAGATACGCAGTATTTT
CASSSNGRGTDTQYF
>TRBV7-2|TRBJ1-2|.|few
TGTGCCAGCAGCTTAGTGGCCAGGTCTAACTATGGCTACACCTTC
CASSLVARSNYGYTF
>TRBV29-1|TRBJ2-2|.|few
TGCAGCGTTGGAGGTTCCACCGGGGAGCTGTTTTTT
CSVGGSTGELFF
>TRBV12-3/TRBV12-4|TRBJ2-3|TRBD2|.
TGTGCCAGCAGTTCCCAGAAGCGGGGGGGTTCAGATACGCAGTATTTT
CASSSQKRGGSDTQYF
>TRBV20-1|TRBJ1-1|.|few
TGCAGTGCTAGTGATTACAGGGTCATCACTGAAGCTTTCTTT
CSASDYRVITEAFF
>TRBV6-2/TRBV6-3|TRBJ2-3|TRBD2|few
TGTGCCAGCAGAGAGACTAGCAGAGTCACAGATACGCAGTATTTT
CASRETSRVTDTQYF
>TRBV18|TRBJ2-1|.|.
TGTGCCAGCCCACCCCAGGACAGAAACAATGAGCAGTTCTTC
CASPPQDRNNEQFF
>TRBV29-1|TRBJ2-4|.|few
TGCAGCGGGGGGAGTGGGGAAAACATTCAGTACTTC
CSGGSGENIQYF
>TRBV7-2|TRBJ2-5|.|few
TGTGCCAGCAGCCCGGTAGGGCCCCAGTACTTC
CASSPVGPQYF
>TRBV12-3/TRBV12-4|TRBJ2-5|.|few
TGTGCCAGCAGCCTGGGTAAATTTGGAGGTAGTCAAGAGACCCAGTACTTC
CASSLGKFGGSQETQYF
>TRBV7-3|TRBJ1-6|.|few
TGTGCCAGCAGCCCCCGGCGTAATTCACCCCTCCACTTT
CASSPRRNSPLHF
>TRBV7-2|TRBJ2-1|.|.
TGTGCCAGCAGCCCCGGGATAGTCTCCTACAATGAGCAGTTCTTC
CASSPGIVSYNEQFF
>TRBV29-1|TRBJ1-5|.|.
TGCAGCGCCTCAGAGGGGGGGAATAGCAATCAGCCCCAGCATTTT
CSASEGGNSNQPQHF
>TRBV5-6|TRBJ1-1|.|.
TGTGCCAGCAGTTTACCCCGCGGGGGTGAAGCTTTCTTT
CASSLPRGGEAFF
>TRBV5-5|TRBJ2-1|TRBD2|.
TGTGCCAGCAGACTGACAAGCGGGGGGGCCGGAGAGCAGTTCTTC
CASRLTSGGAGEQFF
>TRBV6-5|TRBJ1-4|.|.
TGTGCCAGCAGCCCCCGGGCCCCGGATGAAAAACTGTTTTTT
CASSPRAPDEKLFF
>TRBV5-1|TRBJ1-6|TRBD1|many
TGCGCCAGCAGCTTGTCCCCCGCTCGACAGGGGAGCTCCTATAATTCACCCCTCCACTTT
CASSLSPARQGSSYNSPLHF
>TRBV7-3|TRBJ1-5|.|many
TGTGCCAGCAGCCTAGAAGGGCAGCCCCAGCATTTT
CASSLEGQPQHF